The source of this T cell receptor (beta chain) is a study of T cell repertoires in cytomegalovirus infection. Study-wide results and caveats: Cumulative public TCR beta family frequency identified carriers of CMV plus the relevant HLA.

CDR1 is DFQATT, CDR2 SNEGSKA, per germline (reference sequence). This CDR3 contains 12 residues. This clonotype appeared many times. Its antigen is not known. TCRdb ran MiXCR on the reads and lists one entry per CDR3 protein. This table has approximately 500,000 distinct CDR3 sequences, over 9% appearing once. This clonotype was obtained from a human donor in good health (CMV status not recorded). Some clones in this sample may be carry-over from other donors' samples. The sequenced sample was PBMCs. The J gene is TRBJ2-7, the V gene TRBV20-1; 8 nucleotides align to TRBD1. The CDR3 nucleotides are TGCAGAGCCGACAGGGGAGGCGACGAGCAGTACTTC. Protein sequence: CRADRGGDEQYF.